The clone carrying this T cell receptor (beta chain) occurred many times. J was trimmed by 0 bases and V by 4 bases; bases with no gene match: 13. Germline lookup yields CDR1 MNHEY and CDR2 SVGAGI. CDR3 length: 18 residues. These data belong to a study of human T cells and chemical hapten exposure. Time point given: pre-sensitization, week 0. Regarding treatment: therapeutic diphenylcyclopropenone sensitization with weekly scalp DPC. MiXCR, run by TCRdb on the RACE reads, gives a single entry per CDR3 protein. Of fewer than 65,000 distinct CDR3 sequences in the sample, 8.5% to 10% are singletons; the top ten hold around 15%.

V gene TRBV6-5 combines with J gene TRBJ1-1; the match to TRBD1 covers 8 bases. The TCR sequence derives from a woman aged 40 to 50 with alopecia areata. Some clones in this sample may be carry-over from other donors' samples. The material was whole blood, obtained in connection with sensitization to the hapten diphenylcyclopropenone (DPC). The CDR3: CASSSQPLTGDMNTEAFF. DNA of the CDR3: TGTGCCAGCAGTTCCCAACCTCTGACAGGGGACATGAACACTGAAGCTTTCTTT.